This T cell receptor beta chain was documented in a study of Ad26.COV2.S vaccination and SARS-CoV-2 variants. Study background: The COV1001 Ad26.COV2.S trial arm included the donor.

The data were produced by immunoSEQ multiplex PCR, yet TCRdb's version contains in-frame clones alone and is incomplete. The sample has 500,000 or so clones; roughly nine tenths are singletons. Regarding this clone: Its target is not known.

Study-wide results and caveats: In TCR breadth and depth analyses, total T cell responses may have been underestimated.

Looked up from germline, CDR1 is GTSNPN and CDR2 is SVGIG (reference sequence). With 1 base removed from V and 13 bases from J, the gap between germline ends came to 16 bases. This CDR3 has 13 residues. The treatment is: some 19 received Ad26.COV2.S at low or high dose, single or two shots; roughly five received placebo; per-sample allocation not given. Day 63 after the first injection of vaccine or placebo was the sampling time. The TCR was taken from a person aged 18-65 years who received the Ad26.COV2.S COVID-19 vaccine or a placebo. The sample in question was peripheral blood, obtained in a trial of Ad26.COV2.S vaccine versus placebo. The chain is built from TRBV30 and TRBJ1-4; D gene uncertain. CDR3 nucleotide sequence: TGTGCCTGGAGTGCCCGCCCTCCCCCGGGACTGTTTTTT. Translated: CAWSARPPPGLFF.